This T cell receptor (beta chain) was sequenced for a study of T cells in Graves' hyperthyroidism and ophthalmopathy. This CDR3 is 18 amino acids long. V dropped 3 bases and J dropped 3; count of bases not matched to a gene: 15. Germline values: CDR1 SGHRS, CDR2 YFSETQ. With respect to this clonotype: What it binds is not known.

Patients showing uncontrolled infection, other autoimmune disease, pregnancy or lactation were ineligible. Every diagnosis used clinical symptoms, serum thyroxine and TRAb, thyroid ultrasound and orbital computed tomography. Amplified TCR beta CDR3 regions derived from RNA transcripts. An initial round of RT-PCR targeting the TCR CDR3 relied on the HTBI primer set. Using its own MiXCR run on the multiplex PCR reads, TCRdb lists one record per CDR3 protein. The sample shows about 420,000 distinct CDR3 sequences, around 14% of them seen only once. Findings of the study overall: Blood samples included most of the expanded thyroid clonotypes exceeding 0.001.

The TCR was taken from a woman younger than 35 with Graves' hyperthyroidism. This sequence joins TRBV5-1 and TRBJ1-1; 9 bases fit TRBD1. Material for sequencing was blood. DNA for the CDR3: TGCGCCAGCAGCTCCTGGCCGACAGGGGGATTATCGGACACTGAAGCTTTCTTT. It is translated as CASSSWPTGGLSDTEAFF.